This T cell receptor beta chain was observed in a study of T cell clonality in common variable immunodeficiency. Trimming pared 1 base from V and 5 bases from J, leaving 4 bases between. The CDR3 totals 12 residues. Germline V gene data show CDR1 as SEHNR and CDR2 as FQNEAQ (reference sequence). This clone was observed at least ten times. Its antigen is unknown. The read terminates 3 residues ahead of where the CDR3 ends, so the germline J gene completes it. Study results and limitations: Reportedly, TCR beta sequences from common variable immunodeficiency showed fewer deletions and N-nucleotide insertions. Authors noted CVID clonality's cause needs subpopulation repertoire sequencing.

Only in-frame clones appear in the TCRdb table, and some are missing; sequencing was by immunoSEQ multiplex PCR. The sample holds 25,000 to 35,000 clones, and no clone turns up only once. The sequence came from a person aged 18-70 years in good health. The sequenced material came from peripheral blood mononuclear cells. J is TRBJ2-3 and V is TRBV7-9, with D unclear. The CDR3 reads CASSLDIDTQYF. The CDR3 bases that were read are TGTGCCAGCAGCTTAGACATAGATACG.